This T cell receptor (beta chain) was profiled in a study of a mutant IDH1 vaccine in newly diagnosed glioma (dated by TCRdb to about 2021). Looking at the study overall: Eight vaccinations were administered to patients in weeks 1, 3, 5, 7, 11, 15, 19 and 23, corresponding to visits V03 through V10. Vaccination began 4-6 weeks after radiotherapy alone, or alongside temozolomide cycles in the chemotherapy-containing groups. Of the 30 or so patients who were treated, about 62% were male and roughly 40% were female, and the mean age was around 40 years. Prior to enrollment, standard therapy consisting of radiotherapy alone, temozolomide alone, or radiochemotherapy with temozolomide had been administered to patients, with the combination being received by most patients. Peripheral blood was drawn at six visits: V03 (baseline), V05, V07, V10, V12 and V13. Longitudinal TCRB deep sequencing was performed for about two dozen treated patients wherever samples were available for exploratory analyses.

Comment on this clone: The clone's antigen remains unknown. No qualities accompany the bases; no much larger clone lies one base away.

Study-wide conclusions, independent of this receptor: Changes in the top peripheral T cell clonotypes picked up by TCRB sequencing did not appear to be linked to pseudoprogression. Selection of PBMC samples for TCRB deep sequencing was based on availability. The authors stated that sample limitations prevented analyses of patient blood samples from being reproduced. Immune responses induced by the vaccine were seen in around 93% of patients across multiple MHC alleles.

The time point label corresponds to: week 11, during vaccination. A 20-mer mutant IDH1 peptide at 300 micrograms in Montanide made up each vaccine dose, which was injected subcutaneously together with topical imiquimod. The donors had newly diagnosed IDH1-mutant astrocytomas of WHO grade 3 or 4 that showed loss of nuclear ATRX. The samples were drawn from NOA16, a multicentre, single-arm, open-label phase I trial in Germany that tested a mutant IDH1 peptide vaccine in humans for the first time. The DNeasy Blood and Tissue Kit was used to extract genomic DNA from EDTA blood for TCRB sequencing. For CDR1 and CDR2, the germline V gene lists SGHRS and YFSETQ. V has 4 bases trimmed and J has 7 bases trimmed; junction bases matching no gene number 8. From the cysteine up to the phenylalanine, the CDR3 has a length of 15 residues. The sequence is cut down to CDR3 DNA, 45 bases in frame from base 1. The protocol used for the library was the immunoSEQ multiplex PCR assay. Rearranged TCR beta chain sequences were amplified with the hsTCRB Kit following the manufacturer's protocol. TCRB libraries were sequenced on an Illumina MiSeq. In the paper's pipeline: The kit vendor's proprietary platform handled demultiplexing, trimming and gene mapping. Drawn from immuneACCESS, this table holds only the in-frame rearrangements with V and J called that TCRdb kept. Clones are partly lost; checked studies trace under half to an unresolved V gene and leave the rest unexplained. That table gives V, J and clone size, and the DNA gave D and trimming. This sample is represented by about 36,000 clones; 80% of them were singletons. The ten top clones hold about 15% of the sample.

Sequencing used peripheral blood mononuclear cells (PBMCs), obtained from a glioma patient whose treatment included an IDH1 peptide vaccine. The sequence is built from TRBV5-1 and TRBJ2-2; 9 bases in the junction line up with TRBD2. This TCR derives from a woman in her twenties or thirties with glioma. Some clones in this sample may be carry-over from other donors' samples. The CDR3 here reads CASSPPSGANGELFF. The DNA sequence is TGCGCCAGCAGCCCCCCTAGCGGGGCCAACGGGGAGCTGTTTTTT.